These T cell receptor beta chains were read from a single sample in a study of blood T cells in healthy people across ages. Each CDR3 protein is one row after TCRdb ran MiXCR on the 5' RACE reads. The sample has approximately 800,000 distinct CDR3 sequences; 56% are singletons. Sequencing was performed on blood. These receptor sequences come from a man aged 35-49 years in good health. CDR3s leave out the opening cysteine and the closing phenylalanine or tryptophan.

J gene | V gene | CDR3 protein
TRBJ2-5 | TRBV20-1 | SAPPGQARRNNEQY
TRBJ1-5 | TRBV28 | ASSRTGNSNQPQH
TRBJ2-2 | TRBV7-3 | ASSLPRGTGELF
TRBJ1-4 | TRBV6-5 | ASSLGQGTEKLF
TRBJ2-1 | TRBV4-3 | ASSQELVGRNEQF
TRBJ2-5 | TRBV13 | ASSPSLGTSGKETQY
TRBJ2-4 | TRBV11-2 | ASSLRAPDRGTSAKNIQY
TRBJ2-1 | TRBV4-3 | ASSQTVGFRANEQF
TRBJ1-2 | TRBV12-3/TRBV12-4 | ASSRTGNYGYT
TRBJ2-7 | TRBV4-1 | ASSPTRGYEQY
TRBJ2-3 | TRBV20-1 | SARDGYTQY
TRBJ1-5 | TRBV4-3 | ASGTGEDQPQH
TRBJ2-5 | TRBV2 | ASRPGPQLAQY
TRBJ2-7 | TRBV4-2 | ASSQDRAGFYEQY
TRBJ1-4 | TRBV15 | ATSRETVGEEKLF
TRBJ2-1 | TRBV4-1 | ASSQVPSGRVNEQF
TRBJ2-5 | TRBV20-1 | SAGPPGNLGQETQY
TRBJ2-3 | TRBV18 | ASSPIQGQTDTQY
TRBJ2-3 | TRBV20-1 | SAVRGDTQY
TRBJ2-1 | TRBV12-3/TRBV12-4 | ASSSGYEQF
NA | TRBV7-3 | ASSLRASGQETQY
TRBJ2-3 | TRBV4-2 | ASSQGIPQHTQY
TRBJ2-5 | TRBV9 | ASSVGQGGRETQY
TRBJ2-1 | TRBV12-3/TRBV12-4 | ASDTRESYNEQF
NA | TRBV20-1 | SARKVGGETQY
TRBJ1-2 | TRBV6-5 | ASRQGIERINYGYT
TRBJ1-1 | TRBV12-3/TRBV12-4 | ASSFREAF
TRBJ2-1 | TRBV7-3 | ASSLRLPGLGYNEQF
TRBJ1-1 | TRBV6-1 | ASSEPGRGDGEAF
TRBJ1-1 | TRBV12-5 | ASGFSGTEAF
TRBJ2-1 | TRBV9 | ASSTRLRHEQF
TRBJ2-4 | TRBV20-1 | SARGVDGRENIQY